This T cell receptor beta chain comes out of a study of OX40 agonist ivuxolimab in advanced cancers. The assay was immunoSEQ multiplex PCR, and TCRdb's table has in-frame clones only and misses some. The data contain tens of thousands of clones, roughly 92% of them singletons. The count of this clone is one. V lost 4 bases, J lost 2 bases, and 14 bases lay in between. Germline-derived CDR1 and CDR2 are SQVTM and ANQGSEA. This CDR3 is built from 14 residues. V is TRBV29-1 and J is TRBJ1-2; the D gene is possibly TRBD1 (5 bases). The receptor comes from an adult with an advanced solid tumor such as melanoma, head and neck, liver or kidney cancer. The material sequenced was CD4+ or CD8+ T cells sorted from blood, taken in a trial of the OX40 agonist ivuxolimab. CDR3 sequence reads: CSVGGTAENYGYTF. The CDR3, as DNA: TGCAGCGTTGGCGGGACGGCAGAGAACTATGGCTACACCTTC.